The 2 T cell receptor beta chains below were found in one sample sequenced in a study of T-cell reconstitution after alpha-beta-depleted transplantation in children. Preparation of the TCRbeta library was carried out with unique molecular identifiers. One entry per CDR3 protein results from TCRdb running MiXCR on the PCR reads. Of almost 250,000 distinct CDR3 sequences in the sample, roughly 25% were seen once. This specimen was PBMCs, taken before TCRalphabeta/CD19-depleted stem cell transplant. Every receptor here comes from a girl aged 2 to 10 with Fanconi anemia, due to receive a stem cell transplant.

This clonotype was seen only a few times. The chain uses TRBV27 and TRBJ2-1, with a tentative D call TRBD1 (6 bases). The germline V gene encodes CDR1 MNHEY and CDR2 SMNVEV (reference sequence). The length of the CDR3 is 18 residues. V lost 4 bases and J lost 1, with 20 bases in between. This CDR3 reads CASSWDGGSIPSYNEQFF. In nucleotides, the CDR3 is TGTGCCAGCAGTTGGGATGGGGGCAGCATTCCATCCTACAATGAGCAGTTCTTC.

About this clonotype: A read error is possible here, since a much larger clone lies one base away. This sequence joins TRBV28 and TRBJ2-1; D perhaps matches TRBD2 (6 bases). The CDR3 has 14 amino acids. Germline CDR1 and CDR2: MDHEN and SYDVKM. The chain's CDR3 is CAIKGASANNEQFF. DNA for the CDR3: TGTGCTATAAAAGGGGCTAGCGCCAACAATGAGCAGTTCTTC.